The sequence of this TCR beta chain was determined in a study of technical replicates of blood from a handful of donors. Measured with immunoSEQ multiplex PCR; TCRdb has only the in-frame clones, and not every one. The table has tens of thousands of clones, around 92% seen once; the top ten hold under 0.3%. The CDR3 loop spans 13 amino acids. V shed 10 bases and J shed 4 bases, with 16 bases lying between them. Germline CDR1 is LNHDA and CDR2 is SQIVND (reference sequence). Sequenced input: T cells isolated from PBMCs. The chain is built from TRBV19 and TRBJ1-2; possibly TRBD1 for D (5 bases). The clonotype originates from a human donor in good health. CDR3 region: CATGRAASYGYTF. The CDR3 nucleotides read TGTGCCACTGGCAGGGCAGCCTCCTATGGCTACACCTTC.